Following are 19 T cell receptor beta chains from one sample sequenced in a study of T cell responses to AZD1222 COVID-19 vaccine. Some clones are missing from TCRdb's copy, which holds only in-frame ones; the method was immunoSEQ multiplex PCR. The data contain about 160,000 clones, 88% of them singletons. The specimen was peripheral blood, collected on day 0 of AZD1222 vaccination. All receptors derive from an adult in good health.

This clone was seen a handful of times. The chain's CDR3 is CASSLSVTGQGLYNEQFF. The CDR3 DNA sequence: TGTGCCAGCAGCTTAAGTGTGACGGGACAGGGTTTGTACAATGAGCAGTTCTTC. The chain uses TRBV7-3 and TRBJ2-1, with 9 bases aligning to TRBD1. The CDR3 runs 18 residues. Germline lookup yields CDR1 SGHTA and CDR2 FQGTGA. V was clipped by 1 base and J by 4 bases; unmatched bases: 11.

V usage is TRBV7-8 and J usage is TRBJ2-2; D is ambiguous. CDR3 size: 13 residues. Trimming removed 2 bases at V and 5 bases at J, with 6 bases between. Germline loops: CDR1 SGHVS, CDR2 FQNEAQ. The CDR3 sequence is CASSLMETGELFF. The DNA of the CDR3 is TGTGCCAGCAGCTTAATGGAAACCGGGGAGCTGTTTTTT.

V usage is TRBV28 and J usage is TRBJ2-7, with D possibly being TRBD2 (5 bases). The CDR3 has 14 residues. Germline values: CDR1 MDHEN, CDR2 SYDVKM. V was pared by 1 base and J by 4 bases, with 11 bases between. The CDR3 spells CASSLSGEGYEQYF. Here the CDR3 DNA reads TGTGCCAGCAGTTTATCCGGGGAAGGATACGAGCAGTACTTC.

The CDR3 coding sequence is TGTGCCAGCAGCAGCCGACAGGGCACCTCTGGAAACACCATATATTTT. Translation: CASSSRQGTSGNTIYF. The chain carries TRBV2 and TRBJ1-3; 7 nucleotides agree with TRBD1. Looked up from germline, CDR1 is SNHLY and CDR2 is FYNNEI. The ends lost 6 bases at V and 0 bases at J; junction bases unmatched: 8. The CDR3 consists of 16 residues.

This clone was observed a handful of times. CDR3 coding DNA: TGTGCCAGCAGTGAGGACAGCTCTGGGGCCAACGTCCTGACTTTC. It yields the protein CASSEDSSGANVLTF. This chain joins TRBV6-2 or TRBV6-3 and TRBJ2-6; D perhaps matches TRBD1 (6 bases). CDR3 length equals 15 residues. V dropped 5 bases and J dropped 0 bases, with 8 bases sitting between them. Germline values: CDR1 MNHEY, CDR2 SVGEGT.

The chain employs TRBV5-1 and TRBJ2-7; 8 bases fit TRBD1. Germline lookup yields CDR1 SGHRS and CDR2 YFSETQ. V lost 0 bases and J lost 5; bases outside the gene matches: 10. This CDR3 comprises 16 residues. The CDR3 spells CASSLEGRTGRDEQYF. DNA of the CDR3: TGCGCCAGCAGCTTGGAGGGGAGGACAGGGAGAGACGAGCAGTACTTC.

The CDR3 bases are TGTGCCAGCAGTCGGGACGTCGTTTCCTACGAGCAGTACTTC. Its protein product is CASSRDVVSYEQYF. The chain has TRBV2 and TRBJ2-7; D may match TRBD1 or TRBD2 (5 bases each). Germline CDR1 SNHLY, CDR2 FYNNEI. V was pared by 5 bases and J by 1 base, with 12 bases between. This CDR3 is built from 14 residues.

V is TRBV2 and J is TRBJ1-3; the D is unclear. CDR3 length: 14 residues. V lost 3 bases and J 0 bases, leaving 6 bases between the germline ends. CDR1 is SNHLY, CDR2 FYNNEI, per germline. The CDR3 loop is CASSDTASGNTIYF. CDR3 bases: TGTGCCAGCAGTGATACAGCCTCTGGAAACACCATATATTTT.

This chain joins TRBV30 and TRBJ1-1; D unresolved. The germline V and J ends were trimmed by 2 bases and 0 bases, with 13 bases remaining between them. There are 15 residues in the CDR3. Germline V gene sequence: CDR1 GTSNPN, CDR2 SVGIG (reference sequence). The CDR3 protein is CAWSLYGPMNTEAFF. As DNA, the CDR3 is TGTGCCTGGAGTTTATACGGACCGATGAACACTGAAGCTTTCTTT.

The chain's CDR3 is CASSDSIAYSDGYEQYF. CDR3 nucleotide sequence: TGTGCCAGCAGTGACTCGATCGCGTACTCGGACGGGTACGAGCAGTACTTC. The genes are TRBV2 and TRBJ2-7, with no clear D. The CDR3 sequence is 17 residues long. V dropped 3 bases and J dropped 4 bases, with 22 bases sitting between them. CDR1 SNHLY and CDR2 FYNNEI come from the germline V gene. Using reference TRBV2 and TRBJ2-7 for the parts outside the CDR3, the full variable domain is EPEVTQTPSHQVTQMGQEVILRCVPISNHLYFYWYRQILGQKVEFLVSFYNNEISEKSEIFDDQFSVERPDGSNFTLKIRSTKLEDSAMYFCASSDSIAYSDGYEQYFGPGTRLTVT.

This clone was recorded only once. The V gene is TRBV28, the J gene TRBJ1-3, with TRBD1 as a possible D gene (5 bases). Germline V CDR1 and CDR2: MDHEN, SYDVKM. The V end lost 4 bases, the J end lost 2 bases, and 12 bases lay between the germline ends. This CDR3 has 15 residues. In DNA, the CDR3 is TGTGCCAGCAGTTCGCCAGGGCCCACTGGAAACACCATATATTTT. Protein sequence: CASSSPGPTGNTIYF.

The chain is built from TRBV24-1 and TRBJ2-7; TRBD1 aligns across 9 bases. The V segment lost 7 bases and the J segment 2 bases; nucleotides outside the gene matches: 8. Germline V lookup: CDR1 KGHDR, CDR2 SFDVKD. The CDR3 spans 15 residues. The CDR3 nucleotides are TGTGCCACCAGCCCCGGGACAGGGTCTCCCTACGAGCAGTACTTC. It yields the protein CATSPGTGSPYEQYF.

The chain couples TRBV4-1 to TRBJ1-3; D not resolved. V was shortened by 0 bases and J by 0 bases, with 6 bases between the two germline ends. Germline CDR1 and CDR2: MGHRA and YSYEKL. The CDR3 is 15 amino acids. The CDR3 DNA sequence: TGCGCCAGCAGCCAAGACCGTACCTCTGGAAACACCATATATTTT. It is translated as CASSQDRTSGNTIYF.

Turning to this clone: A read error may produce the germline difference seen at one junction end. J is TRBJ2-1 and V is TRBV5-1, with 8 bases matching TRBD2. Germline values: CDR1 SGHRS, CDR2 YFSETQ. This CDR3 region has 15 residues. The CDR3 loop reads CPSSPGGETYNEQFF. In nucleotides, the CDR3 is TGCCCCAGCAGCCCGGGGGGGGAAACCTACAATGAGCAGTTCTTC.

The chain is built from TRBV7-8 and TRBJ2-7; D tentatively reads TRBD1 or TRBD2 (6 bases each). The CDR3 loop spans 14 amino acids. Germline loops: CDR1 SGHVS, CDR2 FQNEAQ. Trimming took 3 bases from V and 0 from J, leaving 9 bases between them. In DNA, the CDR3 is TGTGCCAGCAGCTTCGGGGGCAGCTCCTACGAGCAGTACTTC. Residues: CASSFGGSSYEQYF.

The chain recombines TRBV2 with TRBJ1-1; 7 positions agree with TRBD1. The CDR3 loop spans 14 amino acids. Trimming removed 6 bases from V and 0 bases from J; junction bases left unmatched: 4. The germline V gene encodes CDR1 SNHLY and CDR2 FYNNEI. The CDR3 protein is CASSLGQLNTEAFF. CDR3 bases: TGTGCCAGCAGCCTGGGACAGCTGAACACTGAAGCTTTCTTT.

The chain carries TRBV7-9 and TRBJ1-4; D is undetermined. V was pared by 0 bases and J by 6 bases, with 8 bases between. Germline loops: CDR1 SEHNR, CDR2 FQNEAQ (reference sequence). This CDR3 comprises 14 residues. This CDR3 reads CASSLAGGDEKLFF. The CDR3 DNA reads TGTGCCAGCAGCTTAGCGGGAGGAGATGAAAAACTGTTTTTT.

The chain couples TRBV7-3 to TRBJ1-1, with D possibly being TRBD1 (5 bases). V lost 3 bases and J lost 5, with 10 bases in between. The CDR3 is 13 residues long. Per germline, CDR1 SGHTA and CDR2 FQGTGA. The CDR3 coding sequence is TGTGCCAGCAGCTTCACAGGTGTAACTGAAGCTTTCTTT. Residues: CASSFTGVTEAFF.

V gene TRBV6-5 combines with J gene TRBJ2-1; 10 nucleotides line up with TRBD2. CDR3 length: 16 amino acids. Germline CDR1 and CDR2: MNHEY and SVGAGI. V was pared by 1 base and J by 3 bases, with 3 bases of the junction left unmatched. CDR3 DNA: TGTGCCAGCAGTTACTTGACTAGCGGGTACTACAATGAGCAGTTCTTC. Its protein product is CASSYLTSGYYNEQFF.